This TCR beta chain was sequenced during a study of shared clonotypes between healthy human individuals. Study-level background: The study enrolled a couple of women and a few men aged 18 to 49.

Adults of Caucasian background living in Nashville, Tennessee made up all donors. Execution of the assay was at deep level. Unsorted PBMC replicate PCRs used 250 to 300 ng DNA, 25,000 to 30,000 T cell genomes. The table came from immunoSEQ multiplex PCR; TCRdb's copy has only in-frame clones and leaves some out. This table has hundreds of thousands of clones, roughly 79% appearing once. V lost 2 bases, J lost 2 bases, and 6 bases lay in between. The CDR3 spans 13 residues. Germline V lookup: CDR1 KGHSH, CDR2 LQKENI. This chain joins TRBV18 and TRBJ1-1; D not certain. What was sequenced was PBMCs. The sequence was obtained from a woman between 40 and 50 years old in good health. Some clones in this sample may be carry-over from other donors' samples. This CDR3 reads CASSPADNTEAFF. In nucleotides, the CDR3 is TGTGCCAGCTCACCAGCAGACAACACTGAAGCTTTCTTT.